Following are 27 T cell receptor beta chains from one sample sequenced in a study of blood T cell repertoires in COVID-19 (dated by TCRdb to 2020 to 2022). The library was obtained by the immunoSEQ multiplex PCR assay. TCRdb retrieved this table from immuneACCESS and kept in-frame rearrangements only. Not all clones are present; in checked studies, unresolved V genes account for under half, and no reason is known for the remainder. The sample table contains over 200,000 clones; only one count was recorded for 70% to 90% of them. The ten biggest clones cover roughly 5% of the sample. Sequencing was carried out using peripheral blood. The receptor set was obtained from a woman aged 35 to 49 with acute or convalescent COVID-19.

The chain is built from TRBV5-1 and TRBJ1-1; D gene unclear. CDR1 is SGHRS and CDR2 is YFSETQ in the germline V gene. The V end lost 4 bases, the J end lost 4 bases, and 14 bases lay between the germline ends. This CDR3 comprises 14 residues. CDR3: CASSPLFGGTEAFF. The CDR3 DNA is TGCGCCAGCAGCCCACTCTTTGGTGGCACTGAAGCTTTCTTT.

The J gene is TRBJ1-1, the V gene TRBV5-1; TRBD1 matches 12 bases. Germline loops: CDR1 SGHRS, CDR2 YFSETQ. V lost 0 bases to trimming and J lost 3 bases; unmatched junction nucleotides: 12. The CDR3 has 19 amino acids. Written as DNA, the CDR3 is TGCGCCAGCAGCTTGGGGCGGGACAGGGGGCGTCGGGCGGACACTGAAGCTTTCTTT. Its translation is CASSLGRDRGRRADTEAFF.

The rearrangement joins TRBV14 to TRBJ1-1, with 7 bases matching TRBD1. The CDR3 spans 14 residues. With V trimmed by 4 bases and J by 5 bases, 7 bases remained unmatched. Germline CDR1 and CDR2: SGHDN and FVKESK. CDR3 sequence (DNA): TGTGCCAGCAGCCCCGACAGGGTGGAGACTGAAGCTTTCTTT. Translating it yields CASSPDRVETEAFF. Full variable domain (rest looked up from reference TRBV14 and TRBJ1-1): EAGVTQFPSHSVIEKGQTVTLRCDPISGHDNLYWYRRVMGKEIKFLLHFVKESKQDESGMPNNRFLAERTGGTYSTLKVQPAELEDSGVYFCASSPDRVETEAFFGQGTRLTVV.

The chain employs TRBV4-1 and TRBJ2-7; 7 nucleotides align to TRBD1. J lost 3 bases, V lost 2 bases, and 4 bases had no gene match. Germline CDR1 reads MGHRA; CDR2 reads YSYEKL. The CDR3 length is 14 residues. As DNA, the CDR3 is TGCGCCAGCAGCCAACCGGGACAGAACTACGAGCAGTACGTC. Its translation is CASSQPGQNYEQYV.

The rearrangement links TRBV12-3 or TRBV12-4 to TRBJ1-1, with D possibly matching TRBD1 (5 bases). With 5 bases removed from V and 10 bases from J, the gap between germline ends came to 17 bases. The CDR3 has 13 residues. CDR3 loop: CASSTQGTLGAFF. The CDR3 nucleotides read TGTGCCAGCAGTACGCAGGGAACTTTAGGAGCTTTCTTT.

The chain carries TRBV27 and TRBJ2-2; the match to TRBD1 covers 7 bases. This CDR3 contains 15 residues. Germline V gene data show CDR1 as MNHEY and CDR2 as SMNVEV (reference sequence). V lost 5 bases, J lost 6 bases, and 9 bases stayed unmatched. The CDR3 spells CASSVAGTAAGELFF. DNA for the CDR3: TGTGCCAGCAGTGTCGCCGGGACAGCAGCCGGGGAGCTGTTTTTT.

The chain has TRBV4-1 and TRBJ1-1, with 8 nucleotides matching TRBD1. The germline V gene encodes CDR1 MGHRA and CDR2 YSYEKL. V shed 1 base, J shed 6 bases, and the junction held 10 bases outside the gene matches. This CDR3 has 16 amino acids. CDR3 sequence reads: CASSQVLRTGRAEAFF. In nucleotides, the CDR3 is TGCGCCAGCAGCCAAGTTCTGAGGACAGGGAGGGCTGAAGCTTTCTTT.

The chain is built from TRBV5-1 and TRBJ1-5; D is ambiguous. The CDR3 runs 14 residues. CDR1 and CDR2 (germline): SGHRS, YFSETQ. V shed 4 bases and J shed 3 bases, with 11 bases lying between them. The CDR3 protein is CASSTRTVNQPQHF. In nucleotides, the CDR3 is TGCGCCAGCAGCACGCGTACGGTCAATCAGCCCCAGCATTTT.

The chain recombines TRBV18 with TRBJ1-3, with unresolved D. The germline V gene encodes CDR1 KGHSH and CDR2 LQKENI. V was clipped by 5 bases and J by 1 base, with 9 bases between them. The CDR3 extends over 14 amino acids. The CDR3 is CASSVPGSGNTIYF. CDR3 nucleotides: TGTGCCAGCTCAGTACCGGGTTCTGGAAACACCATATATTTT.

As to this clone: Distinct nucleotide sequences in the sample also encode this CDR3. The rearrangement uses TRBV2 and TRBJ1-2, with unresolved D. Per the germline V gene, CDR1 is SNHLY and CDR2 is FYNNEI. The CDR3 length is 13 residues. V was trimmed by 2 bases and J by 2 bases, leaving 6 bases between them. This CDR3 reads CASSEPGNYGYTF. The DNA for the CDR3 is TGTGCCAGCAGTGAACCGGGAAACTATGGCTACACCTTC.

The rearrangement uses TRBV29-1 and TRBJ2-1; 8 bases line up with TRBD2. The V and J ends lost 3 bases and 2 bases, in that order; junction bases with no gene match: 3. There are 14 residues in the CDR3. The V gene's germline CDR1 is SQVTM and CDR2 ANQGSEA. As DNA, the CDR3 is TGCAGCGTTGACAGGGGACTAGCCTACAATGAGCAGTTCTTC. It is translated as CSVDRGLAYNEQFF.

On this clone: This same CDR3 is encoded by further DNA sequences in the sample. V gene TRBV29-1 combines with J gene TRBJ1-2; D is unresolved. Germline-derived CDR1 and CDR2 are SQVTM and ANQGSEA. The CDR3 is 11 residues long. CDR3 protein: CSAGENYGYTF. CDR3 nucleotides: TGCAGTGCTGGGGAGAACTATGGCTACACCTTC.

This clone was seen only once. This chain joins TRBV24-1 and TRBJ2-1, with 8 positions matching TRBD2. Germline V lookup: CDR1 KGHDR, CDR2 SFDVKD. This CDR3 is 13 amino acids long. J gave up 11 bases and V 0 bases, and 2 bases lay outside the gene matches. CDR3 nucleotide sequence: TGTGCCACCAGTGATTTGCTTAGCGGGAAGCAGTTCTTC. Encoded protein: CATSDLLSGKQFF.

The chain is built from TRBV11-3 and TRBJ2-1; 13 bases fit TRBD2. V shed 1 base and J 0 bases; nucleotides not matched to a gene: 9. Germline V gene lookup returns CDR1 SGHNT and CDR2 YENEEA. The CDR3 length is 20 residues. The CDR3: CASSLGPGLAGRSSYNEQFF. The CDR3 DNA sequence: TGTGCCAGCAGCTTAGGACCGGGACTAGCGGGAAGGAGCTCCTACAATGAGCAGTTCTTC.

CDR3 in amino acids: CASSGRDRVYGANVLTF. For the CDR3, the DNA is TGTGCCAGCAGTGGACGGGACAGGGTTTACGGGGCCAACGTCCTGACTTTC. The J gene is TRBJ2-6, the V gene TRBV2, with 9 bases aligning to TRBD1. CDR3 length equals 17 residues. The V gene's germline CDR1 is SNHLY and CDR2 FYNNEI. Germline trimming cut 4 bases from V and 4 bases from J; bases unmatched to any gene: 8.

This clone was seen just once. The CDR3 nucleotides are TGTGCCAGTAGTATTTTTGAAGGGGACAGGGGTAAGAATCAGCCCCAGCATTTT. Translation gives CASSIFEGDRGKNQPQHF. V is TRBV19 and J is TRBJ1-5, with 10 bases identical to TRBD1. This CDR3 is 18 amino acids long. V lost 3 bases to trimming and J lost 4 bases; unmatched junction nucleotides: 12. Germline loops: CDR1 LNHDA, CDR2 SQIVND (reference sequence).

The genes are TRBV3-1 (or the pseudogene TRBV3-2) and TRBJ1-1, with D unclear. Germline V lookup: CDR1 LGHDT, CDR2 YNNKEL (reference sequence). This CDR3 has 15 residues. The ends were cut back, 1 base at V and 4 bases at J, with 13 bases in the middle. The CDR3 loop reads CASSQVQALRTEAFF. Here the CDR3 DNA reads TGTGCCAGCAGCCAAGTCCAGGCTCTACGCACTGAAGCTTTCTTT.

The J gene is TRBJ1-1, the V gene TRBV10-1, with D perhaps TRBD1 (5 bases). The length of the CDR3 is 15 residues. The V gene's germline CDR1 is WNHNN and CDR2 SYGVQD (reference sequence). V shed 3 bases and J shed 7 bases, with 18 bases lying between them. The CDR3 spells CASSDGAAGEFEAFF. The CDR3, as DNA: TGCGCCAGCAGTGACGGTGCGGCGGGGGAGTTTGAAGCTTTCTTT.

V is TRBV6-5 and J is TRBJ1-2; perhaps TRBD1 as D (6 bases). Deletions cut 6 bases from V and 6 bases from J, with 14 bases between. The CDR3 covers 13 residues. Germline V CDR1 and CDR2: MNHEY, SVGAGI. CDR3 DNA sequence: TGTGCCAGCAGCCCGGACAGAGGCGATGGCTACACCTTC. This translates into CASSPDRGDGYTF.

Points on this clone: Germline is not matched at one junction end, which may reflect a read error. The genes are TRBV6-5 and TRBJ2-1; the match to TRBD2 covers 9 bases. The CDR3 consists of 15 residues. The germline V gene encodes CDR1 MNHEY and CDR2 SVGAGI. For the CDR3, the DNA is TGTGCCAGCAGCGCCTCCGGGACTAGCTACCATGAGCAGTTCTTC. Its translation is CASSASGTSYHEQFF.

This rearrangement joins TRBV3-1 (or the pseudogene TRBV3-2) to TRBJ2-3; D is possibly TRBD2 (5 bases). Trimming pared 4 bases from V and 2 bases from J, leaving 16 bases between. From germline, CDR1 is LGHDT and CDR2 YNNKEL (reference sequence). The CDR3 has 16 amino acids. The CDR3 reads CASSRSGSRYTDTQYF. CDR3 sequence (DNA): TGTGCCAGCAGCCGATCGGGGTCGCGATACACAGATACGCAGTATTTT.

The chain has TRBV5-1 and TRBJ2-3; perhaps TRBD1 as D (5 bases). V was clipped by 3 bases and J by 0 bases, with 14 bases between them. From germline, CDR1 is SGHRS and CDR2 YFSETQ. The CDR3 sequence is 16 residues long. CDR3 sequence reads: CASSSPKGLSTDTQYF. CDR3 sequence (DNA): TGCGCCAGCAGCTCCCCAAAGGGGCTCAGCACAGATACGCAGTATTTT.

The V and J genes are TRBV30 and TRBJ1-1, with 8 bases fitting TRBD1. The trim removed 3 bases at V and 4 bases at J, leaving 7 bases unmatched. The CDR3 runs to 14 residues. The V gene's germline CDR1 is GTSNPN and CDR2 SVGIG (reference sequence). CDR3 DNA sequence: TGTGCCTGGAGCCCGCAGGGGGCGGGCACTGAAGCTTTCTTT. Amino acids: CAWSPQGAGTEAFF.

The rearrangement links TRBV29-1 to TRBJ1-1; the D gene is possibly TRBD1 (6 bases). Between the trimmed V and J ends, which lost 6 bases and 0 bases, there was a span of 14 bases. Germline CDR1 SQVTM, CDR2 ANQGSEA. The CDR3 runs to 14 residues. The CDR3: CSVTQGTMNTEAFF. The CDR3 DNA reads TGCAGCGTGACACAAGGGACAATGAACACTGAAGCTTTCTTT.

CDR3 DNA: TGTGCCAGCAGTGGCCCCCCGGTGGGGGGGCCTGGAGATACGCAGTATTTT. Translating it yields CASSGPPVGGPGDTQYF. V is TRBV2 and J is TRBJ2-3, with D possibly TRBD2 on 7 matching bases. The CDR3 is 17 amino acids. Germline V gene sequence: CDR1 SNHLY, CDR2 FYNNEI. The V gene lost 4 bases and the J gene lost 5 bases, with 22 bases spanning the gap.

The CDR3 nucleotides read TGCAGTGCTACTGAGACAGGGGGCAATGGCTATGGCTACACCTTC. Translated: CSATETGGNGYGYTF. The genes are TRBV20-1 and TRBJ1-2, with TRBD1 matching 10 bases. The CDR3 loop spans 15 amino acids. Trimming took 4 bases from V and 4 from J; bases not matched to a gene: 9. The V gene's germline CDR1 is DFQATT and CDR2 SNEGSKA (reference sequence).

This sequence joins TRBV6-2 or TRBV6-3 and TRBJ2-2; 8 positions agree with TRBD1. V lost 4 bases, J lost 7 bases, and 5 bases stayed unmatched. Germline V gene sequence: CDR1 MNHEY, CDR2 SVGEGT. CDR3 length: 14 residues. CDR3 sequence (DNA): TGTGCCAGCAGTTTGGACAGGGAGGTCGGGGAGCTGTTTTTT. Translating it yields CASSLDREVGELFF.